This passage covers 13 T cell receptor beta chains from one sample sequenced in a study of T-cell reconstitution after alpha-beta-depleted transplantation in children. Unique molecular identifiers were incorporated into the prepared TCRbeta library. From the PCR reads, TCRdb called clonotypes with MiXCR, one entry per CDR3 protein. The sample includes some 200,000 distinct CDR3 sequences, roughly 7.1% seen only once; the top ten take just over 5.5%. The starting material was PBMCs, obtained before TCRalphabeta/CD19-depleted stem cell transplant. These receptors came from a boy aged 2 to 10 with acute lymphoblastic leukemia, due to receive a stem cell transplant.

This clonotype was seen at least ten times. This sequence joins TRBV27 and TRBJ1-1; D remains ambiguous. CDR1 is MNHEY and CDR2 is SMNVEV in the germline V gene (reference sequence). CDR3 length: 13 residues. The germline V and J ends were trimmed by 3 bases and 1 base, with 6 bases remaining between them. The CDR3 loop is CASSFSGNTEAFF. The CDR3 nucleotides are TGTGCCAGCAGTTTTTCAGGGAACACTGAAGCTTTCTTT.

This clonotype was seen more than once but under ten times. The rearrangement uses TRBV28 and TRBJ2-7, with D perhaps TRBD2 (5 bases). The length of the CDR3 is 14 residues. CDR1 and CDR2 (germline): MDHEN, SYDVKM. Trimming took 5 bases from V and 3 from J, leaving 14 bases between them. CDR3 in amino acids: CASSGGGAVYEQYF. The CDR3 DNA sequence: TGTGCCAGCAGTGGAGGAGGAGCTGTCTACGAGCAGTACTTC. The full variable domain, in which reference TRBV28 and TRBJ2-7 provide the parts outside the CDR3, is DVKVTQSSRYLVKRTGEKVFLECVQDMDHENMFWYRQDPGLGLRLIYFSYDVKMKEKGDIPEGYSVSREKKERFSLILESASTNQTSMYLCASSGGGAVYEQYFGPGTRLTVT.

Many counts were recorded for this clonotype. The J gene is TRBJ2-7, the V gene TRBV7-9; no reliable D call. The CDR3 is 15 residues long. The V gene lost 1 base and the J gene lost 1 base, with 11 bases spanning the gap. CDR1 SEHNR and CDR2 FQNEAQ come from the germline V gene (reference sequence). The CDR3 DNA sequence: TGTGCCAGCAGCTTAGAAGGGTCGGCATCCTACGAGCAGTACTTC. Translating gives CASSLEGSASYEQYF.

For this clonotype: A read error may explain this, as a much larger clone is one base away. V gene TRBV4-3 combines with J gene TRBJ2-3; a weak D match, TRBD1 (5 bases). Germline-derived CDR1 and CDR2 are LGHNA and YSLEER. The CDR3 runs 14 residues. The germline V and J ends were trimmed by 0 bases and 1 base, with 5 bases remaining between them. CDR3 DNA sequence: TGCGCCAGCAGCCAAGACAGGGGCACAGATACGCAGTATTTT. Its translation: CASSQDRGTDTQYF.

In regard to this clonotype: This may be a read error, as it is one base from a much larger clone. The missing conserved phenylalanine or tryptophan at the end of this CDR3 makes a read error likely. The genes are TRBV20-1 and TRBJ1-3; D unresolved. Trimming took off 3 bases at V and 1 base at J, with 10 bases between the two ends. This CDR3 has 14 residues. Germline V gene data show CDR1 as DFQATT and CDR2 as SNEGSKA (reference sequence). DNA of the CDR3: TGCAGTGCTAGCCCCCTAAGTTCTGGAAACACCATATATTAT. Residues: CSASPLSSGNTIYY.

The sample holds a few counts of this clonotype. The chain uses TRBV15 and TRBJ1-5; no reliable D call. The CDR3 is 15 amino acids. CDR1 and CDR2 from the germline V gene are LNHNV and YYDKDF (reference sequence). V lost 0 bases and J 11 bases, leaving 17 bases between the germline ends. The CDR3 protein is CATSRDDRRPRSQHF. For the CDR3, the DNA is TGTGCCACCAGCAGAGATGACCGGAGACCTAGGTCCCAGCATTTT.

This clonotype has more than one count but fewer than ten. The chain couples TRBV20-1 to TRBJ2-1, with 8 bases that match TRBD2. Germline-derived CDR1 and CDR2 are DFQATT and SNEGSKA (reference sequence). The CDR3 spans 15 residues. The ends lost 0 bases at V and 6 bases at J; junction bases unmatched: 7. CDR3: CSARDSAGDGNEQFF. CDR3 coding DNA: TGCAGTGCTAGAGATTCAGCGGGAGATGGCAATGAGCAGTTCTTC.

This clonotype has just a few counts. The chain couples TRBV5-1 to TRBJ2-1, with 9 bases identical to TRBD2. Germline values: CDR1 SGHRS, CDR2 YFSETQ. This CDR3 comprises 16 residues. After removal of 2 bases from V and 7 bases from J, the junction contained 10 bases not matched to a gene. The CDR3 region is CASSLGAGGKGNEQFF. DNA of the CDR3: TGCGCCAGCAGCTTAGGGGCGGGGGGGAAAGGAAATGAGCAGTTCTTC.

The rearrangement links TRBV2 to TRBJ1-3; TRBD1 agrees at 10 bases. CDR1 is SNHLY, CDR2 FYNNEI, per germline. The CDR3 runs 14 residues. Trimming took 6 bases from V and 7 from J; bases not matched to a gene: 6. CDR3 bases: TGTGCCAGCAGAGTGGACAGGGGGAAGAACACCATATATTTT. This sequence encodes CASRVDRGKNTIYF.

This clonotype occurred a few times. The chain recombines TRBV28 with TRBJ2-7; 9 bases agree with TRBD1. The CDR3 is 15 amino acids. J lost 2 bases, V lost 4 bases, and 6 bases had no gene match. Germline loops: CDR1 MDHEN, CDR2 SYDVKM. As DNA, the CDR3 is TGTGCCAGCAGTTCCCCCGGGACAGGGCCCTACGAGCAGTACTTC. As protein: CASSSPGTGPYEQYF.

This clonotype was counted ten times or more. The chain employs TRBV7-3 and TRBJ2-1; D is uncertain. The V gene lost 1 base and the J gene lost 5 bases, with 12 bases spanning the gap. The CDR3 loop spans 15 amino acids. Germline assignment: CDR1 SGHTA and CDR2 FQGTGA. CDR3 nucleotides: TGTGCCAGCAGCTTAAGTTTGGGGAATAACAATGAGCAGTTCTTC. Translation gives CASSLSLGNNNEQFF.

This clonotype has ten or more counts. CDR3 coding DNA: TGTGCCAGCAGCTTGGAAGAGGGGAGTGGCTACACCTTC. Protein: CASSLEEGSGYTF. The rearrangement uses TRBV5-5 and TRBJ1-2; a weak D match, TRBD1 (5 bases). The ends were cut back, 0 bases at V and 7 bases at J, with 10 bases in the middle. The V gene's germline CDR1 is SGHKS and CDR2 YYEKEE (reference sequence). The CDR3 is made up of 13 amino acids.

This clonotype was recorded at least ten times. The genes are TRBV3-1 and TRBJ2-7; D is perhaps TRBD2 (6 bases). The CDR3 covers 14 residues. The germline V and J ends were trimmed by 0 bases and 2 bases, with 8 bases remaining between them. Germline V gene data show CDR1 as LGHDT and CDR2 as YNNKEL (reference sequence). The CDR3 protein is CASSQETGAYEQYF. CDR3 nucleotide sequence: TGTGCCAGCAGCCAAGAAACGGGGGCCTACGAGCAGTACTTC.